These 25 T cell receptor beta chains originate from one sample sequenced in a study of OX40 agonist ivuxolimab in advanced cancers. The library was built by means of the immunoSEQ multiplex PCR assay. TCRdb re-hosts the immuneACCESS table, in-frame sequences only. Its copies lack some clones; in the studies checked, an unresolved V gene accounts for under half of them, and the cause for the rest is not known. The sample data list tens of thousands of clones, and about nine tenths of these were observed just once. Clones ranked in the top ten supply approximately 1.8% of the sample. This specimen consisted of CD4+ or CD8+ T cells sorted from blood, obtained in a trial of the OX40 agonist ivuxolimab. The source of these receptors is an adult with an advanced solid tumor such as melanoma, head and neck, liver or kidney cancer.

This chain connects TRBV6-6 to TRBJ2-3; 7 bases line up with TRBD1. The V gene's germline CDR1 is MNHNY and CDR2 SVGAGI (reference sequence). V trimming: 5 bases; J trimming: 0 bases; junction bases outside the gene matches: 5. CDR3 length equals 15 residues. The CDR3, as DNA: TGTGCCAGCAGTATGAGGGACAGAAGCACAGATACGCAGTATTTT. Protein product: CASSMRDRSTDTQYF.

V and J are TRBV27 and TRBJ2-5, with TRBD1 matching 8 bases. The V gene's germline CDR1 is MNHEY and CDR2 SMNVEV (reference sequence). The CDR3 extends over 17 amino acids. The ends lost 0 bases at V and 3 bases at J; junction bases unmatched: 9. The CDR3 spells CASSLSFLGQGEETQYF. The CDR3 DNA is TGTGCCAGCAGTTTATCGTTCCTCGGACAGGGTGAAGAGACCCAGTACTTC.

V usage is TRBV15 and J usage is TRBJ2-2; D may match TRBD1 or TRBD2 (7 bases each). V was trimmed by 6 bases and J by 6 bases, leaving 11 bases between them. Germline-derived CDR1 and CDR2 are LNHNV and YYDKDF (reference sequence). CDR3 length: 13 residues. CDR3 coding DNA: TGTGCCACCAGACCAGGGGGGGCCGGGGAGCTGTTTTTT. It yields the protein CATRPGGAGELFF.

The chain couples TRBV18 to TRBJ2-5, with D uncertain. Germline CDR1 is KGHSH and CDR2 is LQKENI. Trimming pared 2 bases from V and 4 bases from J, leaving 11 bases between. This CDR3 region has 14 residues. CDR3 protein: CASSPIRQPETQYF. The CDR3 DNA is TGTGCCAGCTCACCAATTCGGCAGCCAGAGACCCAGTACTTC. Based on the CDR3 plus reference TRBV18 and TRBJ2-5, the full variable domain is NAGVMQNPRHLVRRRGQEARLRCSPMKGHSHVYWYRQLPEEGLKFMVYLQKENIIDESGMPKERFSAEFPKEGPSILRIQQVVRGDSAAYFCASSPIRQPETQYFGPGTRLLVL.

A single count supports this clone. The CDR3: CSVGGEMSSYNEQFF. As DNA, the CDR3 is TGCAGCGTTGGTGGAGAGATGAGCTCCTACAATGAGCAGTTCTTC. The genes are TRBV29-1 and TRBJ2-1; D remains unclear. Trimming pared 4 bases from V and 0 bases from J, leaving 13 bases between. The CDR3 has 15 amino acids. Germline V gives CDR1 SQVTM, CDR2 ANQGSEA.

The chain recombines TRBV13 with TRBJ2-3, with D perhaps given as TRBD1 or TRBD2 (5 bases each). Trimming left V 10 bases short and J 4 bases short, with 15 bases between. This CDR3 comprises 13 residues. Germline loops: CDR1 PRHDT, CDR2 FYEKMQ (reference sequence). CDR3 region: CATHQGDADTQYF. Written as DNA, the CDR3 is TGTGCCACCCATCAGGGAGACGCAGATACGCAGTATTTT. Using reference TRBV13 and TRBJ2-3 for the parts outside the CDR3, the full variable domain is AAGVIQSPRHLIKEKRETATLKCYPIPRHDTVYWYQQGPGQDPQFLISFYEKMQSDKGSIPDRFSAQQFSDYHSELNMSSLELGDSALYFCATHQGDADTQYFGPGTRLTVL.

A few counts support this clone. The chain has TRBV2 and TRBJ1-1; D is uncertain. The germline gives CDR1 SNHLY, CDR2 FYNNEI. Trimming left V 5 bases short and J 4 bases short, with 8 bases between. This CDR3 has 12 residues. CDR3 in DNA: TGTGCCAGCAGTTTTGTGGGCACTGAAGCTTTCTTT. This gives the protein CASSFVGTEAFF.

V is TRBV25-1 and J is TRBJ1-2; no firm D call. This CDR3 has 15 residues. Trimming took 3 bases from V and 8 from J, leaving 19 bases between them. In germline, CDR1 is MGHDK, CDR2 SYGVNS. The CDR3 sequence: CASSEKIGLWAGYTF. The DNA for the CDR3 is TGTGCCAGCAGTGAGAAGATTGGGCTTTGGGCCGGCTACACCTTC.

This rearrangement joins TRBV5-1 to TRBJ2-2; D possibly corresponds to TRBD1 (6 bases). V lost 7 bases to trimming and J lost 2 bases, with 15 bases between them. This CDR3 is built from 15 residues. Germline V gene sequence: CDR1 SGHRS, CDR2 YFSETQ. The CDR3 DNA follows: TGCGCCAGCTCTCGCCGGGACACAAACACCGGGGAGCTGTTTTTT. Translated, it gives CASSRRDTNTGELFF.

This clone has only a few counts. V and J are TRBV21-1 and TRBJ1-6; TRBD1 is the table's D call and was not checked against the DNA. TRBV21-1 counts as a pseudogene. This CDR3 has 14 residues. The DNA for the CDR3 is TGTGCCAGCAGCAACAGGGGCGCCGGTTCACCCCTCCACTTT. Its translation is CASSNRGAGSPLHF.

The table lists this clone with a count of one. The V call is TRBV7-2, the J call TRBJ2-1, with D possibly matching TRBD2 (5 bases). The CDR3 has 14 amino acids. Per the germline V gene, CDR1 is SGHTA and CDR2 is FQGNSA. Trimming took 6 bases from V and 5 from J, leaving 14 bases between them. The CDR3 region is CASRFGILDNEQFF. CDR3 sequence (DNA): TGTGCCAGCAGATTCGGGATCCTTGACAATGAGCAGTTCTTC.

The chain is built from TRBV11-2 and TRBJ1-2, with a possible D match to TRBD1 (6 bases). Per germline, CDR1 SGHAT and CDR2 FQNNGV. CDR3 length equals 16 residues. Trimming stripped 4 bases from V and 4 bases from J, with 19 bases between. The CDR3 DNA reads as TGTGCCAGCAGCTCAGAAACAGGGACCTGGCTCTATGGCTACACCTTC. This translates into CASSSETGTWLYGYTF.

The V and J genes are TRBV5-5 and TRBJ2-3; D is undetermined. The CDR3 extends over 12 amino acids. Germline CDR1 is SGHKS and CDR2 is YYEKEE (reference sequence). V lost 3 bases and J lost 2, with 4 bases in between. The CDR3 DNA reads as TGTGCCAGCAGCTCCTTCACAGATACGCAGTATTTT. It yields the protein CASSSFTDTQYF. Full variable domain (outside the CDR3, taken from reference TRBV5-5 and TRBJ2-3): DAGVTQSPTHLIKTRGQQVTLRCSPISGHKSVSWYQQVLGQGPQFIFQYYEKEERGRGNFPDRFSARQFPNYSSELNVNALLLGDSALYLCASSSFTDTQYFGPGTRLTVL.

J is TRBJ2-5 and V is TRBV2, with D possibly TRBD2 on 5 matching bases. The germline V and J ends were trimmed by 11 bases and 7 bases, with 8 bases remaining between them. This CDR3 comprises 9 residues. Germline-derived CDR1 and CDR2 are SNHLY and FYNNEI. The CDR3 sequence: CAVGGTQYF. The CDR3 nucleotides read TGTGCCGTCGGAGGGACCCAGTACTTC.

The chain is built from TRBV6-6 and TRBJ2-5; 9 bases align to TRBD1. The CDR3 consists of 16 residues. V was clipped by 4 bases and J by 7 bases; unmatched bases: 13. The germline V gene encodes CDR1 MNHNY and CDR2 SVGAGI (reference sequence). The CDR3 protein is CASSLKQGAEFGTQYF. The CDR3 nucleotides are TGTGCCAGCAGTTTAAAACAGGGGGCTGAGTTCGGGACCCAGTACTTC.

The genes are TRBV14 and TRBJ1-2; unclear D gene. Trimming removed 2 bases at V and 3 bases at J, with 16 bases between. Germline values: CDR1 SGHDN, CDR2 FVKESK. This CDR3 has 16 amino acids. For the CDR3, the DNA is TGTGCCAGCAGCCAACTACGGGCAGGTTCGGACTATGGCTACACCTTC. Residues: CASSQLRAGSDYGYTF.

CDR3 DNA: TGTGCCAGTACCCAAGGGGGACCTAATGAAAAACTGTTTTTT. It encodes CASTQGGPNEKLFF. The chain carries TRBV19 and TRBJ1-4, with D possibly being TRBD1 (6 bases). The CDR3 loop spans 14 amino acids. V was trimmed by 7 bases and J by 3 bases, leaving 12 bases between them. Germline CDR1 reads LNHDA; CDR2 reads SQIVND (reference sequence).

The rearrangement uses TRBV5-4 and TRBJ2-1, with 9 bases that match TRBD2. Germline V CDR1 and CDR2: SGHNT, YYREEE (reference sequence). CDR3 size: 14 residues. With 7 bases clipped from V and 8 bases from J, the junction kept 10 bases outside the gene matches. This CDR3 reads CASGRGGPKDEQFF. The CDR3 region has the DNA TGTGCCAGCGGGCGGGGGGGGCCTAAGGATGAGCAGTTCTTC.

This chain links TRBV7-2 with TRBJ2-1, with D possibly TRBD1 on 6 matching bases. The CDR3 covers 13 residues. Germline CDR1 SGHTA, CDR2 FQGNSA. Trimming took off 4 bases at V and 5 bases at J, with 9 bases between the two ends. CDR3 DNA: TGTGCCAGCAGCTCGAACAGGGACAATGAGCAGTTCTTC. As protein: CASSSNRDNEQFF.

This clone is a singleton in its sample. The rearrangement uses TRBV30 and TRBJ1-6; possible D gene TRBD1, 5 bases. CDR1 and CDR2 from the germline V gene are GTSNPN and SVGIG (reference sequence). The CDR3 runs to 13 residues. Between the trimmed V and J ends, which lost 8 bases and 10 bases, there was a span of 18 bases. The CDR3 DNA is TGTGCCGAATCGAAGGGGCAAGTGTCACCCCTCCACTTT. Its protein is CAESKGQVSPLHF.

This clone appeared a single time. V and J are TRBV5-6 and TRBJ2-7, with D perhaps matching TRBD1 (6 bases). V lost 4 bases and J 8 bases, leaving 16 bases between the germline ends. The germline gives CDR1 SGHDT, CDR2 YYEEEE. This CDR3 has 13 amino acids. CDR3 bases: TGTGCCAGCAGCGGTACAGGGAGTCTACAGCAGTACGTC. It translates to CASSGTGSLQQYV.

This chain links TRBV29-1 with TRBJ2-3; D not certain. Per germline, CDR1 SQVTM and CDR2 ANQGSEA. This CDR3 is built from 11 residues. The V and J ends lost 6 bases and 6 bases respectively, with 10 bases between them. The chain's CDR3 is CSVSVADTQYF. In nucleotides, the CDR3 is TGCAGCGTCTCAGTGGCGGATACGCAGTATTTT.

This chain connects TRBV6-1 to TRBJ1-5, with no clear D. The germline V and J ends were trimmed by 1 base and 9 bases, with 13 bases remaining between them. Germline values: CDR1 MNHNS, CDR2 SASEGT. CDR3 size: 14 residues. In DNA form, the CDR3 reads TGTGCCAGCAGTGAAGGGCCGCTCGGGTGGCCCCAGCATTTT. As protein: CASSEGPLGWPQHF.

By share, this clone ranks as medium-sized (0.01 to 0.1%). This rearrangement joins TRBV5-4 to TRBJ2-7; 12 nucleotides line up with TRBD2. Germline CDR1 is SGHNT and CDR2 is YYREEE (reference sequence). Trimming at V came to 1 base and at J to 6 bases, leaving 2 bases not matched to a gene. This CDR3 has 14 residues. DNA for the CDR3: TGTGCCAGCAGCTTGCCGACTAGCGGGAGCGAGCAGTACTTC. Amino acids: CASSLPTSGSEQYF.

In regard to this clone: One end of the junction varies from germline; a read error may be responsible. Other DNA sequences in the sample encode the same CDR3. The CDR3 loop reads CASSFRGQVEPYEQYF. The CDR3 DNA reads TGTGCCAGCAGTTTCCGGGGACAGGTAGAGCCCTACGAGCAATACTTC. This chain connects TRBV28 to TRBJ2-7; TRBD1 matches at 8 bases. The CDR3 covers 16 residues. CDR1 MDHEN and CDR2 SYDVKM come from the germline V gene.